This T cell receptor beta chain was profiled in a study of CD8 T cells in ankylosing spondylitis. The V gene lost 6 bases and the J gene lost 9 bases, with 9 bases spanning the gap. CDR3 length: 11 amino acids. The germline V gene encodes CDR1 SGHAT and CDR2 FQNNGV. TCRdb used MiXCR to reprocess the 5' RACE reads, holding one entry per CDR3 protein. The sample holds fewer than 250,000 distinct CDR3 sequences, about 30% seen once. The sample consisted of blood, either unsorted or a sorted T cell fraction (not recorded which). This TCR derives from a male donor with ankylosing spondylitis or in good health (not recorded which). The chain recombines TRBV11-2 with TRBJ2-1, with D unclear. CDR3: CASRAEVEQFF. The CDR3 DNA reads TGTGCCAGCAGGGCTGAGGTTGAGCAGTTCTTC.